Below, 8 T cell receptor beta chains from the same sample are listed, as sequenced in a study of early T cells in non-severe SARS-CoV-2 infection. TCRdb used MiXCR to reprocess the 5' RACE reads, holding one entry per CDR3 protein. The table lists about 50,000 distinct CDR3 sequences, around 10% of them singletons. The sample consisted of whole blood, taken at baseline. Receptors originate from an adult who was a healthcare worker with PCR-confirmed SARS-CoV-2 infection or an uninfected control (not recorded which).

There are many counts of this clonotype. This sequence joins TRBV20-1 and TRBJ1-6, with 7 bases fitting TRBD1. The CDR3 contains 13 residues. V shed 5 bases and J 8 bases; nucleotides not matched to a gene: 6. CDR1 is DFQATT and CDR2 is SNEGSKA in the germline V gene (reference sequence). The CDR3 nucleotides read TGCAGTGCTTGGACAGGTGTGGATTCACCCCTCCACTTT. Translated: CSAWTGVDSPLHF.

This clonotype showed up just a few times. CDR3 amino acids: CASSLGALLAGRAGELFF. In nucleotides, the CDR3 is TGTGCCAGCAGCTTGGGAGCCTTGCTAGCGGGAAGAGCGGGGGAGCTGTTTTTT. The J gene is TRBJ2-2, the V gene TRBV5-4; 9 positions agree with TRBD2. This CDR3 is 18 amino acids long. Germline V gives CDR1 SGHNT, CDR2 YYREEE (reference sequence). The V and J ends lost 0 bases and 8 bases, in that order; junction bases with no gene match: 14.

The chain couples TRBV20-1 to TRBJ2-2, with D unresolved. The CDR3 spans 14 residues. Germline CDR1 DFQATT, CDR2 SNEGSKA (reference sequence). The V gene lost 2 bases and the J gene lost 3 bases, with 10 bases spanning the gap. The CDR3: CSARHRADTGELFF. CDR3 DNA sequence: TGCAGTGCTAGACACCGGGCCGACACCGGGGAGCTGTTTTTT.

This clonotype was found a few times. The chain carries TRBV20-1 and TRBJ2-2; D assignment may be TRBD1 or TRBD2 (5 bases each). V lost 6 bases and J lost 1, with 12 bases in between. This CDR3 contains 14 residues. Germline assignment: CDR1 DFQATT and CDR2 SNEGSKA (reference sequence). CDR3 DNA: TGCAGTGCCCGGGGACGGAAGAACACCGGGGAGCTGTTTTTT. This translates into CSARGRKNTGELFF.

This clonotype was counted between two and nine times. CDR3 sequence: CASSTEETQYF. The DNA of the CDR3 is TGTGCCAGCAGTACAGAAGAGACCCAGTACTTC. This chain links TRBV12-3 or TRBV12-4 with TRBJ2-5; D is ambiguous. The ends were cut back, 5 bases at V and 3 bases at J, with 4 bases in the middle. The CDR3 has 11 amino acids.

This clonotype has at least ten counts. CDR3: CASSYRPPGYEQYF. CDR3 nucleotide sequence: TGTGCCAGCAGTTACCGCCCTCCCGGTTACGAGCAGTACTTC. The J gene is TRBJ2-7, the V gene TRBV6-2 or TRBV6-3; no firm D call. V shed 2 bases and J shed 4 bases, with 12 bases lying between them. Germline CDR1 is MNHEY and CDR2 is SVGEGT. The CDR3 is 14 amino acids.

This clonotype was counted once. The chain uses TRBV4-3 and TRBJ2-1; 10 bases are a match to TRBD2. There are 15 residues in the CDR3. Trimming removed 2 bases from V and 8 bases from J; junction bases left unmatched: 6. Germline CDR1 LGHNA, CDR2 YSLEER. This CDR3 is CASSQRTSGRDEQFF. The CDR3 nucleotides are TGCGCCAGCAGCCAAAGGACTAGCGGAAGGGATGAGCAGTTCTTC.

This clonotype appeared a few times. The rearrangement uses TRBV20-1 and TRBJ2-1, with D unresolved. This CDR3 has 13 residues. The germline CDR1 and CDR2 sequences are DFQATT and SNEGSKA (reference sequence). The ends were cut back, 8 bases at V and 0 bases at J, with 11 bases in the middle. The CDR3 nucleotides are TGCAGTTCCGGCCCGAGCTCCTACAATGAGCAGTTCTTC. Translated, it gives CSSGPSSYNEQFF.